There are a few counts of the clone carrying this T cell receptor beta chain. The authors ran a second PCR of 7 to 11 cycles using a sample-barcoded 5' primer and a J-beta primer mix. TCRdb independently ran MiXCR on the 5' RACE reads; one entry per CDR3 protein. The sample lists approximately 730,000 distinct CDR3 sequences, approximately 39% seen once, with 20% to 25% in the top ten. This CDR3 is 15 amino acids long. Germline V gene lookup returns CDR1 MNHEY and CDR2 SVGEGT. V lost 5 bases to trimming and J lost 9 bases; unmatched junction nucleotides: 9. These data originate in a study of blood T cells in healthy people across ages.

The receptor comes from a woman in her fifties or sixties in good health. The genes are TRBV6-2 or TRBV6-3 and TRBJ2-1; 11 nucleotides agree with TRBD2. Input material: blood. This chain's CDR3 is CASSSSGRDSTEQFF. CDR3 in DNA: TGTGCCAGCAGTAGTAGCGGGAGGGACAGCACTGAGCAGTTCTTC.